This T cell receptor (beta chain) was observed in a study of cytomegalovirus exposure and HLA in healthy donors. CDR3 length: 17 amino acids. Germline-derived CDR1 and CDR2 are SGHRS and YFSETQ. The ends lost 0 bases at V and 1 base at J; junction bases unmatched: 5. PCR employed 60 Vbeta and 13 Jbeta primers. Original methodology: Unique TCR beta chains numbered 60 million to 100 million in a later analysis, with about 11 million shared. The protocol was immunoSEQ multiplex PCR, while the TCRdb copy is restricted to in-frame clones and leaves out a portion. The DNA was the basis for D and trimming; V, J and clone size are from that table. This sample has 160,000 or so clones, with 75% to 85% found just once.

Sequenced sample: PBMCs. This chain uses TRBV5-1 with TRBJ2-3, with TRBD2 matching 10 bases. This clonotype was sampled from a man aged 25 to 40 in good health and CMV-seronegative. The CDR3 loop is CASSLELAGAGTDTQYF. The DNA for the CDR3 is TGCGCCAGCAGCTTGGAGCTAGCGGGGGCTGGCACAGATACGCAGTATTTT.